This entry is about one T cell receptor (beta chain). This entry belongs to a study of blood T cell repertoires in COVID-19. Study information: The United States, Italy and Spain provided the acute and convalescent COVID-19 samples. PBMCs, B-cell-depleted T cells, or T cells were the source of the cDNA or gDNA that made up the material.

Under the authors' procedure: Scientists estimated how many nucleated cells there were by amplifying reference gene primers. Repertoires were generated with immunoSEQ multiplex PCR, while TCRdb's copy carries only in-frame clones and drops some. V, J and clone size are those of that table, while D and trimming were read from the DNA. The sample yields about 180,000 clones, about 84% seen once. Seattle patients were enrolled while actively infected and followed longitudinally. The CDR3 sequence is 14 residues long. V was trimmed by 0 bases and J by 8 bases, leaving 8 bases between them. Germline V gene lookup returns CDR1 MNHNY and CDR2 SVGAGI (reference sequence).

The chain combines TRBV6-6 with TRBJ1-6; no clear D gene. Sequenced: peripheral blood. The TCR originated in a person aged 70 to 79 with COVID-19, enrolled during active disease. CDR3 coding DNA: TGTGCCAGCAGTTACTCAGGGAGGGATTCACCCCTCCACTTT. It yields the protein CASSYSGRDSPLHF.